These 14 T cell receptor beta chains were all obtained from the same sample, sequenced in a study of blood T cell repertoires in COVID-19. Clones were sequenced by immunoSEQ multiplex PCR, and TCRdb holds only the in-frame ones, with some missing. The table includes approximately 240,000 clones, approximately 83% detected once. The sample taken for sequencing was peripheral blood. These receptors all come from a woman in her 30s who had recovered from COVID-19.

The chain joins TRBV18 to TRBJ1-2; possibly TRBD1 for D (5 bases). Trimming shortened V by 3 bases and J by 4 bases, and 9 bases separated the two germline ends. The CDR3 has 13 residues. The germline V gene encodes CDR1 KGHSH and CDR2 LQKENI. For the CDR3, the DNA is TGTGCCAGCTCACCGGGGCAGGGCTATGGCTACACCTTC. It translates to CASSPGQGYGYTF.

DNA of the CDR3: TGTGCCAGCAGATTGTTGGGGGGATGGACCACTGAAGCTTTCTTT. It codes for CASRLLGGWTTEAFF. The chain links TRBV11-1 to TRBJ1-1, with a possible D match to TRBD1 (5 bases). CDR1 is SGHAT, CDR2 FQDESV, per germline (reference sequence). Trimming stripped 6 bases from V and 4 bases from J, with 18 bases between. The CDR3 covers 15 residues.

V usage is TRBV11-1 and J usage is TRBJ1-2; D remains unclear. The CDR3 runs to 14 residues. The germline V gene has CDR1 SGHAT and CDR2 FQDESV (reference sequence). The ends were cut back, 1 base at V and 4 bases at J, with 10 bases in the middle. CDR3 protein: CASSLGQAGYGYTF. The CDR3 nucleotides are TGTGCCAGCAGCTTAGGACAAGCCGGCTATGGCTACACCTTC.

This chain uses TRBV5-1 with TRBJ1-1, with 9 bases aligning to TRBD1. The germline gives CDR1 SGHRS, CDR2 YFSETQ. V gave up 3 bases and J gave up 5 bases; unmatched junction bases: 8. The CDR3 consists of 15 residues. This chain's CDR3 is CASSSKGQGGTEAFF. DNA of the CDR3: TGCGCCAGCAGCTCCAAGGGACAGGGTGGGACTGAAGCTTTCTTT. The full variable domain, its missing parts supplied by reference TRBV5-1 and TRBJ1-1, is KAGVTQTPRYLIKTRGQQVTLSCSPISGHRSVSWYQQTPGQGLQFLFEYFSETQRNKGNFPGRFSGRQFSNSRSEMNVSTLELGDSALYLCASSSKGQGGTEAFFGQGTRLTVV.

The chain combines TRBV24-1 with TRBJ2-3, with TRBD1 matching over 8 bases. From germline, CDR1 is KGHDR and CDR2 SFDVKD. CDR3 length equals 15 residues. The ends lost 4 bases at V and 6 bases at J; junction bases unmatched: 8. The CDR3 nucleotides read TGTGCCACCAGTGAACAGACAGGGGTTGGTGATACGCAGTATTTT. This codes for CATSEQTGVGDTQYF.

The rearrangement links TRBV7-9 to TRBJ1-4, with 9 bases that match TRBD1. This CDR3 has 14 amino acids. Germline loops: CDR1 SEHNR, CDR2 FQNEAQ (reference sequence). Trimming removed 4 bases from V and 8 bases from J; junction bases left unmatched: 5. CDR3 loop: CASSYRGLGEKLFF. DNA for the CDR3: TGTGCCAGCAGCTACAGGGGGCTTGGCGAAAAACTGTTTTTT.

The chain uses TRBV2 and TRBJ2-3, with D tentatively TRBD2 (7 bases). V gave up 6 bases and J gave up 4 bases, with 11 bases separating them. This CDR3 is built from 13 residues. CDR1 and CDR2 (germline): SNHLY, FYNNEI. CDR3 DNA: TGTGCCAGCAGGACGGGGGGCTCAGATACGCAGTATTTT. This codes for CASRTGGSDTQYF.

The J gene is TRBJ1-1, the V gene TRBV18; TRBD1 matches 8 bases. This CDR3 is 16 amino acids long. Germline V gene lookup returns CDR1 KGHSH and CDR2 LQKENI. Trimming at V came to 6 bases and at J to 1 base, leaving 10 bases not matched to a gene. The CDR3 region has the DNA TGTGCCAGCTCGCCGGTGGGGACAGGTTGGAACACTGAAGCTTTCTTT. Translation: CASSPVGTGWNTEAFF.

V is TRBV5-1 and J is TRBJ2-5, with a tentative D call TRBD2 (6 bases). Germline-derived CDR1 and CDR2 are SGHRS and YFSETQ. This CDR3 comprises 15 residues. The ends were cut back, 4 bases at V and 1 base at J, with 14 bases in the middle. The CDR3 DNA reads TGCGCCAGCAGCCGGACTTCGGGAGCCCAAGAGACCCAGTACTTC. Protein product: CASSRTSGAQETQYF.

This chain joins TRBV7-3 and TRBJ2-7; 7 positions agree with TRBD1. This CDR3 contains 15 residues. The germline V gene has CDR1 SGHTA and CDR2 FQGTGA. V shed 1 base, J shed 3 bases, and the junction held 6 bases outside the gene matches. CDR3 coding DNA: TGTGCCAGCAGCTTAAGAGGGGGCGAACTCTACGAGCAGTACTTC. Protein sequence: CASSLRGGELYEQYF.

This chain uses TRBV5-5 with TRBJ2-6, with D possibly being TRBD1 (5 bases). CDR1 SGHKS and CDR2 YYEKEE come from the germline V gene (reference sequence). Trimming removed 0 bases at V and 2 bases at J, with 9 bases between. The CDR3 length is 16 residues. The CDR3 bases are TGTGCCAGCAGCTTGGTACCAGGGACTGGGGCCAACGTCCTGACTTTC. It encodes CASSLVPGTGANVLTF.

The rearrangement joins TRBV7-6 to TRBJ1-1, with TRBD1 matching over 8 bases. V lost 5 bases and J lost 8; bases outside the gene matches: 16. The germline gives CDR1 SGHVS, CDR2 FNYEAQ. The CDR3 is 16 amino acids. The CDR3 loop reads CASSRSPYRDRFEAFF. The CDR3 region has the DNA TGTGCCAGCAGCCGCTCACCATACCGGGACAGGTTCGAAGCTTTCTTT.

This rearrangement joins TRBV6-5 to TRBJ1-6, with D perhaps matching TRBD1 (5 bases). The length of the CDR3 is 15 residues. Germline-derived CDR1 and CDR2 are MNHEY and SVGAGI. The ends were cut back, 0 bases at V and 6 bases at J, with 9 bases in the middle. CDR3 sequence: CASSYSWGVNSPLHF. In nucleotides, the CDR3 is TGTGCCAGCAGTTACTCTTGGGGGGTTAATTCACCCCTCCACTTT.

This chain links TRBV7-2 with TRBJ2-5; 13 positions agree with TRBD2. Per germline, CDR1 SGHTA and CDR2 FQGNSA. The CDR3 covers 18 residues. V shed 3 bases and J 1 base; nucleotides not matched to a gene: 8. CDR3 DNA sequence: TGTGCCAGCAGCTTGACGTCCGGACTAGCGGGGGTCCAAGAGACCCAGTACTTC. Amino acids: CASSLTSGLAGVQETQYF.